Listed below are T cell receptor beta chains from one sample, sequenced in a study of blood T cells in healthy people across ages. One entry per CDR3 protein results from TCRdb running MiXCR on the 5' RACE reads. The sample lists about 2 million distinct CDR3 sequences; around half were seen once. The specimen was blood. The receptors derive from a woman between 40 and 55 years old in good health. The CDR3 runs from the conserved cysteine through the conserved F or W. The order of the fields is D gene, J gene, V gene, clone size, CDR3 DNA, CDR3 protein. A D gene is named only where the DNA matches it firmly. Size is stated for part of the rows, as once, few or many counts, or as a class when the clone is expanded.

.	TRBJ2-4	TRBV20-1	.	TGCAGTGCTAGGTGGGGGGGGGCGGCCAAAAACATTCAGTACTTC	CSARWGGAAKNIQYF
.	TRBJ1-2	TRBV27	.	TGTGCCAGCAGTTTTGTCGCCGCCGGAGGGAACTATGGCTACACCTTC	CASSFVAAGGNYGYTF
.	TRBJ2-3	TRBV21-1	.	TGTGCCAGCAGCAAGGACAGGGGTGCGAGGCATACGCAGTATTTT	CASSKDRGARHTQYF
.	TRBJ2-7	TRBV6-1	.	TGTGCCAGCAGTGAAGAAACCACCTCTAGGTACGAGCAGTACTTC	CASSEETTSRYEQYF
.	TRBJ2-1	TRBV12-3/TRBV12-4	few	TGTGCCAGCAGTATGGAGGGCTACAATGAGCAGTTCTTC	CASSMEGYNEQFF
TRBD2	TRBJ2-7	TRBV6-5	.	TGTGCCAGCAGTTCCCAAAGGACCGGGACTAGCGTAACCTACGAGCAGTACTTC	CASSSQRTGTSVTYEQYF
TRBD2	TRBJ2-1	TRBV20-1	.	TGCAGTGCTAGGGTAGCGGGGGATCGGACGCATGAGCAGTTCTTC	CSARVAGDRTHEQFF
.	TRBJ2-1	TRBV29-1	many	TGCAGCGTTAGCCCCTCTTACAATGAGCAGTTCTTC	CSVSPSYNEQFF
TRBD1	TRBJ2-7	TRBV20-1	.	TGCAGTGCCCGCGACTCACAGGGGACCAGCTCCGACGAGCAGTACTTC	CSARDSQGTSSDEQYF
.	TRBJ1-4	TRBV7-8	.	TGTGCCAGCAGCCTCGTGGCGGGACGGTTTAATGAAAAACTGTTTTTT	CASSLVAGRFNEKLFF